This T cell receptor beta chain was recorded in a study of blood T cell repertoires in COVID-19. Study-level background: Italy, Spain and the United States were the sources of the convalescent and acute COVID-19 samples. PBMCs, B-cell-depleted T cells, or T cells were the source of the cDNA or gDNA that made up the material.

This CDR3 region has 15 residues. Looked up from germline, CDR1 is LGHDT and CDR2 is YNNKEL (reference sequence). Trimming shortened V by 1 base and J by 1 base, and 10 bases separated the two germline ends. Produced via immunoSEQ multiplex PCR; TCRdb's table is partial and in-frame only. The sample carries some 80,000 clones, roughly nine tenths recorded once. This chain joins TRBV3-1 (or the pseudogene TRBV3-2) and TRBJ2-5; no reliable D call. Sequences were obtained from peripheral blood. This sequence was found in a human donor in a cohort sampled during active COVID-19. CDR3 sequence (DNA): TGTGCCAGCAGCCAAGGGAGCGACTTCCAAGAGACCCAGTACTTC. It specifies CASSQGSDFQETQYF.